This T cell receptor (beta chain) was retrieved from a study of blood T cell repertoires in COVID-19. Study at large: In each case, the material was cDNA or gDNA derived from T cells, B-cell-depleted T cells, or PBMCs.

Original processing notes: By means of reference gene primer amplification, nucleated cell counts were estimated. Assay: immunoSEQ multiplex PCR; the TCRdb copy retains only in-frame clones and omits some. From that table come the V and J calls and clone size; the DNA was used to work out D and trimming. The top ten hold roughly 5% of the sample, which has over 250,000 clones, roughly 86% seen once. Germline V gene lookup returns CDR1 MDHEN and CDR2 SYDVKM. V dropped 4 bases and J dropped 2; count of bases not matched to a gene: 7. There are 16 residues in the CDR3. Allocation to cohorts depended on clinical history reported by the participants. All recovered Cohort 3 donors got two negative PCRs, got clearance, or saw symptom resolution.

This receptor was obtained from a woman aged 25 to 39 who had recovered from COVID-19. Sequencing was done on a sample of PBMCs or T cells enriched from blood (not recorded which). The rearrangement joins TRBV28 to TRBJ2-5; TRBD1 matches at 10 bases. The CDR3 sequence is CASSSWGQGRQETQYF. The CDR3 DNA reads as TGTGCCAGCAGTTCATGGGGACAGGGGCGGCAAGAGACCCAGTACTTC.